The sequence of this T cell receptor (beta chain) was determined in a study of shared clonotypes between healthy human individuals. Each CD8 memory set brought CD45RO+ cells together with CCR7-negative CD45RA+ TemRA cells. CDR1 is PRHDT and CDR2 is FYEKMQ in the germline V gene (reference sequence). V was cut by 3 bases and J by 2 bases, with 5 bases left in between. The length of the CDR3 is 13 residues. Deep was the level used in running the assay. This table comes from immunoSEQ multiplex PCR, and its TCRdb copy is limited to in-frame clones, with some not included. The sample records 550,000 to 800,000 clones, 90% being singletons. This clone appeared a single time. Other DNA sequences in this sample translate to the same CDR3.

This receptor was obtained from a man aged 18 to 30 in good health. Some clones in this sample may be carry-over from other donors' samples. The sample taken for sequencing was memory CD8+ T cells from PBMCs. The sample's subset: CD45RO+ cells pooled with CCR7-negative TemRA cells. The chain is built from TRBV13 and TRBJ2-1; D gene ambiguous. The CDR3 DNA reads TGTGCCAGCAGCTTGGGGACCTACAATGAGCAGTTCTTC. It yields the protein CASSLGTYNEQFF.